This T cell receptor (beta chain) comes out of a study of CD8 T cells in Susac syndrome. This clonotype was detected only once. With 2 bases removed from V and 10 bases from J, the gap between germline ends came to 15 bases. The CDR3 loop spans 13 amino acids. Germline V gives CDR1 MNHEY, CDR2 SMNVEV (reference sequence). From blood CD8+ and CD4+ T cells, TCR beta sequences were generated. Multiple sclerosis controls were treatment-naive patients with stable or active relapsing-remitting disease. TEMRA cells were FACS-enriched and CD8+ and CD4+ T cells negatively isolated. It was with random hexamers that roughly 0.45 to 1 ug RNA was reverse transcribed. immunoSEQ multiplex PCR amplified TCR beta CDR3 across 54 Vbeta, 13 Jbeta. MiXCR, applied by TCRdb to the immunoSEQ multiplex PCR reads, yields one record per CDR3 protein. The sample consists of fewer than 200,000 distinct CDR3 sequences, around 95% of them appearing once.

The receptor's source is a human donor with multiple sclerosis. The sequencing input was CD8+ T cells from PBMCs. The rearrangement links TRBV27 to TRBJ2-7; D tentatively reads TRBD1 or TRBD2 (5 bases each). CDR3 amino acids: CASSLQTWGNQYF. In DNA, the CDR3 is TGTGCCAGCAGTTTACAGACCTGGGGGAATCAGTACTTC.